This TCR beta chain was sequenced in a study of somatic mutations in cytotoxic T cells in rheumatoid arthritis. The germline gives CDR1 MNHNY, CDR2 SVGAGI (reference sequence). Trimming took 4 bases from V and 6 from J, leaving 16 bases between them. The CDR3 is 15 amino acids. Sequencing used immunoSEQ multiplex PCR; TCRdb keeps in-frame clones, though not all of them. Of over 10,000 clones in the sample, around 83% are singletons; the top ten hold 12% to 15%. V and J are TRBV6-6 and TRBJ2-1, with D uncertain. The source of this sequence is an older woman in good health. The sample comprised CD8+ T cells sorted from blood. The CDR3 DNA is TGTGCCAGCAGTTCGACTCGACCCTTATTCAATGAGCAGTTCTTC. Translated, it gives CASSSTRPLFNEQFF.